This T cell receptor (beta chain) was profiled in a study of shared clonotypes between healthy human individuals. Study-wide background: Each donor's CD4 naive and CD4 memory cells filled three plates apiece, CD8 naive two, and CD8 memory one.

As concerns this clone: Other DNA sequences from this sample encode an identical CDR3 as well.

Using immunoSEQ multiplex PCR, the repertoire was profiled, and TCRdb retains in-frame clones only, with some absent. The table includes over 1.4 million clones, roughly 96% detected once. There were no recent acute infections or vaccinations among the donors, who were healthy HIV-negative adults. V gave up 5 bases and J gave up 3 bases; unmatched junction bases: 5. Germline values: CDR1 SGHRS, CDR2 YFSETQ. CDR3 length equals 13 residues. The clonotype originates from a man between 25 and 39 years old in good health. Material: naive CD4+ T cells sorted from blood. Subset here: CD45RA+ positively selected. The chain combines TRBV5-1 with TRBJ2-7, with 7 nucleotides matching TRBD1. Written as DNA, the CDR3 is TGCGCCAGCAGTCCCGGGACAGTCTACGAGCAGTACTTC. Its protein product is CASSPGTVYEQYF. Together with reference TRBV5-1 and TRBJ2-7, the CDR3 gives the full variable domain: KAGVTQTPRYLIKTRGQQVTLSCSPISGHRSVSWYQQTPGQGLQFLFEYFSETQRNKGNFPGRFSGRQFSNSRSEMNVSTLELGDSALYLCASSPGTVYEQYFGPGTRLTVT.